This T cell receptor (beta chain) was sequenced in a study of monozygotic twins with inflammatory bowel disease. Used for each TCR library was 3500 ng of total RNA. Template-switch reactions added UMIs with a 6-nucleotide sample barcode. TCRdb reprocessed the 5' RACE reads and keeps a single row for each CDR3 protein, giving no DNA. The repertoire shows about 300,000 distinct CDR3 sequences; the top ten hold over 5%. The CDR3 runs 16 residues. Germline CDR1 SGHRS, CDR2 YFSETQ. This rearrangement joins TRBV5-1 to TRBJ2-7; the TRBD2 assignment by TCRdb is unverifiable without DNA. Sequencing input: blood. The TCR originated in a human donor with ulcerative colitis or Crohn's disease, or a healthy co-twin of an affected twin (not recorded which). The chain's CDR3 is CASSPRGKALTYEQYF.